This entry describes one T cell receptor beta chain. The data were produced by immunoSEQ multiplex PCR, yet TCRdb's version contains in-frame clones alone and is incomplete. The sample comprises 440,000 or so clones, about 88% of which are singletons, and under 2% rests with the top ten. The sample originates from a study of Ad26.COV2.S vaccination and SARS-CoV-2 variants. This sample's treatment: 15 to 20 received Ad26.COV2.S at low or high dose, single or two shots; about 5 received placebo; per-sample allocation not given. On day 63 after the first injection, vaccine and placebo recipients gave samples. Wuhan-strain spike was delivered by a replication-incompetent Ad26 vector. Germline values: CDR1 SGHRS, CDR2 YFSETQ. J was trimmed by 2 bases and V by 2 bases; bases with no gene match: 4. The CDR3 is 16 residues long.

This rearrangement joins TRBV5-1 to TRBJ1-3, with 10 bases that match TRBD1. The sequence derives from a person aged 18 to 59 who received the Ad26.COV2.S COVID-19 vaccine or a placebo. The input for sequencing was peripheral blood, taken in a trial of Ad26.COV2.S vaccine versus placebo. As DNA, the CDR3 is TGCGCCAGCAGCTTCTCCGGGACAGGGGCTGGAAACACCATATATTTT. Protein sequence: CASSFSGTGAGNTIYF.